The TCR beta chain described here comes from a study of CD8 T cells in ankylosing spondylitis. With 0 bases removed from V and 5 bases from J, the gap between germline ends came to 11 bases. Germline V gives CDR1 SGHRS, CDR2 YFSETQ. The CDR3 is made up of 14 amino acids. One entry per CDR3 protein, called by TCRdb with MiXCR from the 5' RACE reads. The sample contains nearly 250,000 distinct CDR3 sequences, roughly 32% of which appear only once. This clonotype occurred a few times. Its antigen is not known. General study results and limits: Some motif variants had been reported before (in reactive arthritis synovial fluid and blood). Disease-linked clones were CD8+ and relatively rare in peripheral blood.

The chain links TRBV5-1 to TRBJ1-2; D unresolved. Input material: blood, either unsorted or a sorted T cell fraction (not recorded which). This TCR was sampled from a male donor with ankylosing spondylitis or in good health (not recorded which). CDR3 protein: CASSLETSGYGYTF. The CDR3 DNA sequence: TGCGCCAGCAGCTTGGAAACGTCTGGTTATGGCTACACCTTC.